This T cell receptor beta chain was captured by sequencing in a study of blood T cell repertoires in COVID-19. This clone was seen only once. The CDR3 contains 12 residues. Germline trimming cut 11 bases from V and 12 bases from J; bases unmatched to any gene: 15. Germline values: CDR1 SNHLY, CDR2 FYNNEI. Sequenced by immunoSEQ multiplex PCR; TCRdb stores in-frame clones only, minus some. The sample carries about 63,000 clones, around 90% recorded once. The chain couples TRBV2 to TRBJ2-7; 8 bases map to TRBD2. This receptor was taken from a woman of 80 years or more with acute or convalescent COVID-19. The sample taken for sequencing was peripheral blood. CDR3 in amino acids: CAVNRVAGLPYF. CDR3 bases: TGTGCCGTTAACCGGGTAGCGGGGTTACCGTACTTC.